The 17 T cell receptor beta chains listed next were all sequenced from one sample in a study of T cells after yellow fever vaccination (dated by TCRdb to between 2019 and 2020). Reading the label with the study, this specimen's treatment or condition is: live attenuated yellow fever vaccine strain. Libraries were prepared through 5' RACE. For sequencing, an Illumina NovaSeq 6000 was employed. The raw public reads went through TCRdb reprocessing: fastp at Q25, MiXCR clone calling, in-frame beta chains kept. Each entry merges the rows of one CDR3 protein and shows their most common DNA and genes. The sample has about 320,000 distinct CDR3 sequences on record, about 11% of them singletons. Of the sample, about 3.5% is held by the ten largest clones. Specimen: CD4+ T cells sorted from PBMCs, collected 45 days after the yellow fever booster vaccination. Receptors were obtained from a man between 18 and 35 years old who received the YFV17D yellow fever vaccine.

The chain uses TRBV2 and TRBJ1-2; D gene uncertain. The V gene's germline CDR1 is SNHLY and CDR2 FYNNEI. Trimming left V 2 bases short and J 2 bases short, with 6 bases between. This CDR3 is 13 amino acids long. The CDR3 DNA reads as TGTGCCAGCAGTGAACCCACGAACTATGGCTACACCTTC. Translation gives CASSEPTNYGYTF. Using reference TRBV2 and TRBJ1-2 for the parts outside the CDR3, the full variable domain is EPEVTQTPSHQVTQMGQEVILRCVPISNHLYFYWYRQILGQKVEFLVSFYNNEISEKSEIFDDQFSVERPDGSNFTLKIRSTKLEDSAMYFCASSEPTNYGYTFGSGTRLTVV.

Only a few counts were recorded for this clonotype. The chain has TRBV7-9 and TRBJ2-2; D is uncertain. Germline V lookup: CDR1 SEHNR, CDR2 FQNEAQ (reference sequence). V was pared by 7 bases and J by 1 base, with 16 bases between. The CDR3 spans 16 residues. In DNA form, the CDR3 reads TGTGCCAGCACCCCGCGTAGGCAGAAGAACACCGGGGAGCTGTTTTTT. Amino acids: CASTPRRQKNTGELFF.

This clonotype was detected ten times or more. V gene TRBV12-3 or TRBV12-4 combines with J gene TRBJ2-5; 11 bases are shared with TRBD2. The CDR3 is 14 amino acids. V trimming: 6 bases; J trimming: 3 bases; junction bases outside the gene matches: 3. The CDR3 region has the DNA TGTGCCAGCAGCCTAGCGGGGGGAGAAGAGACCCAGTACTTC. This translates into CASSLAGGEETQYF.

The chain joins TRBV12-3 or TRBV12-4 to TRBJ2-1; TRBD1 aligns across 7 bases. This CDR3 contains 17 residues. After removal of 6 bases from V and 0 bases from J, the junction contained 11 bases not matched to a gene. CDR3 residues: CASRWVEGQSSYNEQFF. The CDR3 nucleotides are TGTGCCAGCAGGTGGGTCGAGGGACAGAGCTCCTACAATGAGCAGTTCTTC.

This clonotype was counted only a few times. The chain recombines TRBV11-2 with TRBJ1-5; a weak D match, TRBD1 (6 bases). CDR1 is SGHAT, CDR2 FQNNGV, per germline. The CDR3 sequence is 14 residues long. V lost 4 bases, J lost 3 bases, and 10 bases lay in between. The CDR3 DNA follows: TGTGCCAGCAGCTCCGGGACAAACAATCAGCCCCAGCATTTT. Its translation: CASSSGTNNQPQHF.

The V gene is TRBV28, the J gene TRBJ1-1; weak D call: TRBD1 (6 bases). Trimming removed 7 bases from V and 5 bases from J, with 11 bases in between. The germline V gene encodes CDR1 MDHEN and CDR2 SYDVKM. The CDR3 is made up of 12 amino acids. The CDR3 sequence: CASIRGGTEAFF. Here the CDR3 DNA reads TGTGCCAGCATTCGAGGGGGGACTGAAGCTTTCTTT.

This clonotype was found many times. This chain uses TRBV5-1 with TRBJ2-3; D unclear. Trimming pared 6 bases from V and 3 bases from J, leaving 14 bases between. CDR1 and CDR2 from the germline V gene are SGHRS and YFSETQ. The CDR3 spans 14 residues. CDR3 in DNA: TGCGCCAGCAAGCTAGGGCTATGGACAGATACGCAGTATTTT. Residues: CASKLGLWTDTQYF. The complete variable domain, with remaining parts taken from reference TRBV5-1 and TRBJ2-3, reads KAGVTQTPRYLIKTRGQQVTLSCSPISGHRSVSWYQQTPGQGLQFLFEYFSETQRNKGNFPGRFSGRQFSNSRSEMNVSTLELGDSALYLCASKLGLWTDTQYFGPGTRLTVL.

This clonotype was observed a few times. The chain employs TRBV6-4 and TRBJ2-1; D is possibly TRBD2 (5 bases). The CDR3 consists of 16 residues. Trimming removed 0 bases from V and 2 bases from J, with 11 bases in between. Germline values: CDR1 MRHNA, CDR2 SNTAGT. The CDR3 here is CASSDSPTGTYNEQFF. The DNA for the CDR3 is TGTGCCAGCAGTGACTCACCGACGGGAACCTACAATGAGCAGTTCTTC.

At least ten counts were recorded for this clonotype. This sequence joins TRBV5-4 and TRBJ2-3; 9 bases line up with TRBD2. Germline CDR1 reads SGHNT; CDR2 reads YYREEE (reference sequence). With V trimmed by 5 bases and J by 4 bases, 8 bases remained unmatched. The CDR3 totals 15 residues. For the CDR3, the DNA is TGTGCCAGCAGACCTGCGGGGGGGCCTTCAGATACGCAGTATTTT. This gives the protein CASRPAGGPSDTQYF.

The chain uses TRBV10-3 and TRBJ1-1; TRBD1 aligns across 7 bases. Trimming at V came to 5 bases and at J to 1 base, leaving 4 bases not matched to a gene. Per the germline V gene, CDR1 is ENHRY and CDR2 is SYGVKD. The CDR3 consists of 14 residues. The CDR3 nucleotides read TGTGCCATCAGTTTTCAGGGGGGGAACACTGAAGCTTTCTTT. It encodes CAISFQGGNTEAFF.

The CDR3 DNA follows: TGTGCCAGTAGTAATCCGGGACTCCACACCGGGGGTGAAAAACTGTTTTTT. This translates into CASSNPGLHTGGEKLFF. The chain links TRBV19 to TRBJ1-4, with TRBD1 as a possible D gene (5 bases). Germline CDR1 LNHDA, CDR2 SQIVND (reference sequence). Trimming shortened V by 4 bases and J by 7 bases, and 22 bases separated the two germline ends. The CDR3 contains 17 residues. The variable domain in full, with the rest retrieved from reference TRBV19 and TRBJ1-4, is DGGITQSPKYLFRKEGQNVTLSCEQNLNHDAMYWYRQDPGQGLRLIYYSQIVNDFQKGDIAEGYSVSREKKESFPLTVTSAQKNPTAFYLCASSNPGLHTGGEKLFFGSGTQLSVL.

The chain uses TRBV20-1 and TRBJ1-6; no firm D call. Germline V gives CDR1 DFQATT, CDR2 SNEGSKA (reference sequence). Trimming took 3 bases from V and 7 from J, leaving 13 bases between them. The CDR3 is 14 amino acids. As DNA, the CDR3 is TGCAGTGCTAGTACCCCCGGGATGAATTCACCCCTCCACTTT. This encodes CSASTPGMNSPLHF.

This clonotype was counted a few times. This rearrangement joins TRBV7-2 to TRBJ1-6; a weak D match, TRBD1 (5 bases). Trimming pared 6 bases from V and 8 bases from J, leaving 8 bases between. The CDR3 runs 12 residues. CDR1 and CDR2 from the germline V gene are SGHTA and FQGNSA. CDR3 loop: CASRPRDSPLHF. DNA for the CDR3: TGTGCCAGCAGACCCAGGGATTCACCCCTCCACTTT. The complete variable domain, with remaining parts taken from reference TRBV7-2 and TRBJ1-6, reads GAGVSQSPSNKVTEKGKDVELRCDPISGHTALYWYRQSLGQGLEFLIYFQGNSAPDKSGLPSDRFSAERTGGSVSTLTIQRTQQEDSAVYLCASRPRDSPLHFGNGTRLTVT.

V usage is TRBV29-1 and J usage is TRBJ2-7, with D hard to call. Trimming left V 5 bases short and J 2 bases short, with 13 bases between. The CDR3 has 13 residues. Germline V gene data show CDR1 as SQVTM and CDR2 as ANQGSEA. The CDR3 nucleotides are TGCAGCGTTCGGACCCAGTACACCTACGAGCAGTACTTC. Translating gives CSVRTQYTYEQYF.

This sequence joins TRBV4-3 and TRBJ2-3, with D tentatively TRBD2 (6 bases). The CDR3 contains 13 residues. The V end was cut by 4 bases, the J end by 6 bases, with 11 bases between. CDR1 is LGHNA, CDR2 YSLEER, per germline. CDR3 protein: CASSPGEVDTQYF. DNA of the CDR3: TGCGCCAGCAGCCCCGGGGAGGTTGATACGCAGTATTTT.

This chain connects TRBV27 to TRBJ1-6; D gene uncertain. Germline assignment: CDR1 MNHEY and CDR2 SMNVEV (reference sequence). This CDR3 comprises 13 residues. Trimming took 5 bases from V and 8 from J, leaving 10 bases between them. The CDR3 DNA is TGTGCCAGCAGTCCCTGGGCCGATTCACCCCTCCACTTT. Residues: CASSPWADSPLHF.

This clonotype showed up just a few times. CDR3 nucleotide sequence: TGTGCCAGCAGGCTGGGACCTCAGAACACTGAAGCTTTCTTT. It yields the protein CASRLGPQNTEAFF. This rearrangement joins TRBV7-2 to TRBJ1-1; weak D call: TRBD1 (5 bases). Germline V gene sequence: CDR1 SGHTA, CDR2 FQGNSA. V was shortened by 6 bases and J by 1 base, with 12 bases between the two germline ends. The CDR3 is 14 residues long.